Shown below are 20 T cell receptor beta chains from a single sample sequenced in a study of blood T cell repertoires in COVID-19 (dated by TCRdb to 2018 to 2020). The library was generated by the immunoSEQ multiplex PCR assay. Entries here come from immuneACCESS through TCRdb and include only in-frame sequences with V and J called. Some clones fail to appear in such tables; in the studies checked, an unresolved V gene covers under half of the shortfall, and the cause of the remainder is unknown. Within this sample are about 140,000 clones, with around three quarters of them counted one time only. Together, the top ten hold around 13% of the sample. The sample consisted of peripheral blood. The receptors here all came from a man of 80 years or more with acute or convalescent COVID-19.

This clone was observed once. The V call is TRBV7-9, the J call TRBJ1-5; D is perhaps TRBD1 (5 bases). The germline CDR1 and CDR2 sequences are SEHNR and FQNEAQ (reference sequence). CDR3 size: 13 residues. V lost 5 bases to trimming and J lost 5 bases, with 10 bases between them. The CDR3 loop reads CASSRGGDQPQHF. CDR3 sequence (DNA): TGTGCCAGCAGCCGCGGAGGGGATCAGCCCCAGCATTTT.

The chain combines TRBV5-1 with TRBJ2-1; 7 bases fit TRBD1. The CDR3 extends over 15 amino acids. With V trimmed by 3 bases and J by 3 bases, 6 bases remained unmatched. The V gene's germline CDR1 is SGHRS and CDR2 YFSETQ. The CDR3 region has the DNA TGCGCCAGCAGCTCCACAGGGGATTACTACAATGAGCAGTTCTTC. Translating gives CASSSTGDYYNEQFF.

The chain recombines TRBV6-1 with TRBJ1-5; D gene uncertain. V gave up 2 bases and J gave up 5 bases, with 7 bases separating them. Germline V gives CDR1 MNHNS, CDR2 SASEGT. The CDR3 is made up of 13 amino acids. The CDR3 DNA reads TGTGCCAGCAGTGAATCGGGGTATCAGCCCCAGCATTTT. Residues: CASSESGYQPQHF.

This chain uses TRBV21-1 with TRBJ1-5; the table calls TRBD1, which could not be checked here. TRBV21-1 is described as a pseudogene. The CDR3 has 16 amino acids. The CDR3 spells CATSSRGNYSNQPQHF. As DNA, the CDR3 is TGTGCCACTTCCTCTAGGGGGAATTATAGCAATCAGCCCCAGCATTTT.

The J gene is TRBJ2-5, the V gene TRBV7-8; TRBD2 aligns across 13 bases. The J segment lost 3 bases and the V segment lost 6 bases, leaving 13 bases of the junction unmatched. The CDR3 spans 18 residues. Germline V gene sequence: CDR1 SGHVS, CDR2 FQNEAQ. CDR3 sequence: CASRYYGLAGAIEETQYF. As DNA, the CDR3 is TGTGCCAGCAGGTACTACGGACTAGCGGGGGCCATTGAAGAGACCCAGTACTTC.

The rearrangement links TRBV2 to TRBJ2-2; 7 bases map to TRBD1. Germline CDR1 SNHLY, CDR2 FYNNEI. The CDR3 runs 15 residues. With 4 bases clipped from V and 1 base from J, the junction kept 3 bases outside the gene matches. The CDR3 spells CASSGRTGNTGELFF. For the CDR3, the DNA is TGTGCCAGCAGTGGAAGGACAGGGAACACCGGGGAGCTGTTTTTT.

The genes are TRBV14 and TRBJ2-5; D perhaps matches TRBD1 (6 bases). The CDR3 is made up of 14 amino acids. Germline-derived CDR1 and CDR2 are SGHDN and FVKESK. Trimming pared 1 base from V and 9 bases from J, leaving 15 bases between. DNA for the CDR3: TGTGCCAGCAGCCAAGTAACGGAGAAGGGGGCCCAGTACTTC. This encodes CASSQVTEKGAQYF.

The CDR3 is CASRGGAAPRNEQFF. CDR3 DNA sequence: TGTGCCAGCCGGGGGGGGGCCGCGCCCCGAAATGAGCAGTTCTTC. This chain links TRBV19 with TRBJ2-1; 8 nucleotides agree with TRBD2. Trimming removed 9 bases from V and 7 bases from J; junction bases left unmatched: 14. This CDR3 has 15 residues. Germline V gene lookup returns CDR1 LNHDA and CDR2 SQIVND (reference sequence).

This clone appeared a single time. The CDR3 is CASSINRGNNQPQHF. The CDR3 nucleotides read TGTGCCAGTAGTATAAACAGGGGCAACAATCAGCCCCAGCATTTT. The chain uses TRBV19 and TRBJ1-5, with TRBD1 identical over 7 bases. The CDR3 has 15 residues. Germline trimming cut 2 bases from V and 3 bases from J; bases unmatched to any gene: 4. The germline V gene encodes CDR1 LNHDA and CDR2 SQIVND (reference sequence).

The V and J genes are TRBV13 and TRBJ2-3; perhaps TRBD1 as D (6 bases). Trimming cost V 5 bases and J 2 bases, with 11 bases left between them. The CDR3 has 14 residues. Germline V gene sequence: CDR1 PRHDT, CDR2 FYEKMQ (reference sequence). This CDR3 reads CASSRTEYTDTQYF. In DNA, the CDR3 is TGTGCCAGCAGCCGGACAGAGTACACAGATACGCAGTATTTT.

The chain joins TRBV7-2 to TRBJ1-1; the match to TRBD1 covers 7 bases. The length of the CDR3 is 14 residues. V lost 5 bases to trimming and J lost 1 base; unmatched junction nucleotides: 4. Per germline, CDR1 SGHTA and CDR2 FQGNSA. CDR3 sequence (DNA): TGTGCCAGCAGCCCCCGGACAGGGAACACTGAAGCTTTCTTT. Its protein is CASSPRTGNTEAFF.

The chain carries TRBV5-1 and TRBJ2-1; D is possibly TRBD1 (6 bases). The CDR3 totals 16 residues. Germline V CDR1 and CDR2: SGHRS, YFSETQ. V was shortened by 1 base and J by 6 bases, with 17 bases between the two germline ends. CDR3 sequence (DNA): TGCGCCAGCAGCTTGAGCCCAGGGGTGGGGGTCAATGAGCAGTTCTTC. Translating it yields CASSLSPGVGVNEQFF.

This clone was recorded only once. This rearrangement joins TRBV5-6 to TRBJ1-2, with D uncertain. Germline V gene lookup returns CDR1 SGHDT and CDR2 YYEEEE. V shed 2 bases and J shed 4 bases, with 9 bases lying between them. There are 13 residues in the CDR3. CDR3 in DNA: TGTGCCAGCAGCTTCGAGCCGGGCTATGGCTACACCTTC. Its translation: CASSFEPGYGYTF.

This clone has just a few counts. V is TRBV7-2 and J is TRBJ1-5; 9 nucleotides line up with TRBD1. CDR3 length equals 14 residues. Trimming at V came to 6 bases and at J to 6 bases, leaving 6 bases not matched to a gene. Germline loops: CDR1 SGHTA, CDR2 FQGNSA. The CDR3 reads CASRQGADGQPQHF. The CDR3 region has the DNA TGTGCCAGCAGACAGGGGGCGGATGGTCAGCCCCAGCATTTT.

The genes are TRBV15 and TRBJ1-6, with no clear D. CDR1 LNHNV and CDR2 YYDKDF come from the germline V gene (reference sequence). V dropped 0 bases and J dropped 6 bases, with 9 bases sitting between them. The CDR3 sequence is 15 residues long. The CDR3 sequence: CATSRELGGNSPLHF. CDR3 DNA sequence: TGTGCCACCAGCAGAGAGCTCGGAGGTAATTCACCCCTCCACTTT.

The chain uses TRBV18 and TRBJ2-3; TRBD1 is a possible D gene (5 bases). Trimming pared 3 bases from V and 0 bases from J, leaving 13 bases between. Looked up from germline, CDR1 is KGHSH and CDR2 is LQKENI. CDR3 length equals 16 residues. This CDR3 is CASSPGRRPSTDTQYF. The CDR3, as DNA: TGTGCCAGCTCACCGGGGCGGAGACCTAGCACAGATACGCAGTATTTT.

V gene TRBV5-1 combines with J gene TRBJ2-1, with D perhaps TRBD1 (6 bases). Trimming removed 3 bases at V and 0 bases at J, with 10 bases between. Germline V gene lookup returns CDR1 SGHRS and CDR2 YFSETQ. The CDR3 loop spans 15 amino acids. The CDR3 bases are TGCGCCAGCAGCTGGGGGCAGGGCTCCTACAATGAGCAGTTCTTC. As protein: CASSWGQGSYNEQFF.

This clone was seen once. The V gene is TRBV6-2 or TRBV6-3, the J gene TRBJ1-6, with D tentatively TRBD1 (5 bases). CDR1 MNHEY and CDR2 SVGEGT come from the germline V gene. This CDR3 spans 15 amino acids. The V end lost 0 bases, the J end lost 9 bases, and 12 bases lay between the germline ends. CDR3 sequence: CASSYSTFGASPLHF. CDR3 nucleotide sequence: TGTGCCAGCAGTTACTCGACATTTGGGGCTTCACCCCTCCACTTT.

The chain combines TRBV27 with TRBJ2-2; 9 bases agree with TRBD2. The CDR3 length is 16 residues. V shed 5 bases, J shed 9 bases, and the junction held 13 bases outside the gene matches. Germline V gives CDR1 MNHEY, CDR2 SMNVEV (reference sequence). In nucleotides, the CDR3 is TGTGCCAGCAGTCCCGCCGCGGCGGGGGGGCTAAGGGAGCTGTTTTTT. This codes for CASSPAAAGGLRELFF.

This clone was recorded only once. The gene calls are TRBV24-1 and TRBJ2-3; a weak D match, TRBD2 (6 bases). Germline CDR1 reads KGHDR; CDR2 reads SFDVKD. The ends were cut back, 4 bases at V and 10 bases at J, with 20 bases in the middle. The CDR3 runs to 15 residues. This CDR3 reads CATSDPSGARDSQYF. In DNA, the CDR3 is TGTGCCACCAGTGACCCCTCTGGTGCCCGGGACTCGCAGTATTTT.